Listed here is a single T cell receptor beta chain. This clone's antigen is unknown. The sample holds no much larger clone one base away, and base qualities are not on file. The data derive from a study of sequential checkpoint blockade in melanoma (dated 2019 in TCRdb). General notes on the study: Patients were assigned by 1:1 randomization to either first-line nivolumab followed by ipilimumab (arm A) or ipilimumab followed by nivolumab (arm B). Maintenance nivolumab came after each of the two trial sequences.

Looking up the germline V gene (reference sequence) yields CDR1 LNHDA and CDR2 SQIVND. Counted from cysteine to phenylalanine, this CDR3 has 15 amino acids. The sequence is cut down to CDR3 DNA, 45 bases in frame from base 1. Relative to germline, V is missing 7 bases and J is missing 7 bases, with 11 bases of the junction outside any gene match. Broader findings and caveats from the paper: The response-prediction model combining TCR metrics and mutation burden needs validation in larger, independent patient cohorts.

TCRbeta CDR3 regions were immunosequenced from genomic DNA with the immunoSEQ Assay. Before high-throughput sequencing, the genomic DNA was amplified using bias-controlled multiplex PCR. On the authors' methods: To quantify the absolute abundance of each unique TCRbeta CDR3 region, the sequences were collapsed and filtered. Clonality, defined as 1 minus Pielou's evenness, was calculated using only productive rearrangements. A previously published method was used to identify clones with significantly greater frequencies in on-treatment samples than in baseline samples. In its TCRdb copy, this immuneACCESS table keeps in-frame sequences only and misses some clones. Where compared with another copy, unresolved V genes explain less than half of these, and the others have no known cause. Clone size and V and J calls were adopted from that table, with D and trimming inferred from the DNA. Counted in this sample were tens of thousands of clones; around 80% of them appeared once. The ten most abundant clones make up about 27% of the sample.

The meaning of the sample's treatment or condition label: randomized to nivolumab then ipilimumab (arm A) or the reverse (arm B). None of the patients in the trial had previously been given DNA-damaging chemotherapy. A FACS Aria II flow cytometer was used to sort live CD3+CD8+ cells that were negative for CD19 and CD56 from thawed PBMCs. CheckMate 064, a randomized, open-label phase II trial of sequential checkpoint blockade, was the source of the samples, all of which came from patients with melanoma. Leukapheresis was used to collect peripheral blood mononuclear cells, which were then purified with Ficoll-Paque and frozen in human serum with 10% DMSO. Purity of sorted blood CD3+CD8+ cells was verified at >95% immediately after sorting, followed by DNA extraction.

This clonotype originated in a human donor with melanoma. This sample comprised CD8+ T cells sorted from blood (inferred from file names), obtained from a patient given nivolumab and ipilimumab in sequence. Here the chain combines TRBV19 and TRBJ2-1; 9 central nucleotides agree with TRBD1. The nucleotide sequence is TGTGCCAGTACCTCCCGGGGGACAGGGTATAATGAGCAGTTCTTC. Its product reads: CASTSRGTGYNEQFF.